Following are 9 T cell receptor beta chains from one sample sequenced in a study of OX40 agonist ivuxolimab in advanced cancers. Only in-frame clones appear in the TCRdb table, and some are missing; sequencing was by immunoSEQ multiplex PCR. The sample yields 15,000 to 20,000 clones, 60% to 85% seen once. The material was CD4+ or CD8+ T cells sorted from blood, obtained in a trial of the OX40 agonist ivuxolimab. These receptor sequences come from an adult with an advanced solid tumor such as melanoma, head and neck, liver or kidney cancer.

In this sample, this clone turned up a few times. The chain recombines TRBV2 with TRBJ2-5; 11 bases align to TRBD2. The germline CDR1 and CDR2 sequences are SNHLY and FYNNEI. Trimming at V came to 3 bases and at J to 2 bases, leaving 11 bases not matched to a gene. The CDR3 runs to 18 residues. The CDR3 DNA follows: TGTGCCAGCAGTGATTCCCGACTAGCGGGAAGGGAGCAAGAGACCCAGTACTTC. Translation gives CASSDSRLAGREQETQYF.

The rearrangement links TRBV6-1 to TRBJ2-1, with 9 bases that match TRBD2. CDR3 size: 14 residues. V lost 2 bases, J lost 7 bases, and 3 bases stayed unmatched. CDR1 and CDR2 (germline): MNHNS, SASEGT. The CDR3 region is CASSERGLANEQFF. For the CDR3, the DNA is TGTGCCAGCAGTGAACGAGGACTAGCGAATGAGCAGTTCTTC.

The chain is built from TRBV7-3 and TRBJ1-5; TRBD1 matches at 7 bases. This CDR3 is built from 16 residues. With 8 bases clipped from V and 4 bases from J, the junction kept 14 bases outside the gene matches. CDR1 is SGHTA and CDR2 is FQGTGA in the germline V gene. CDR3 bases: TGTGCCAGCTCGACGCCCCGACAGGGATGTAATCAGCCCCAGCATTTT. It yields the protein CASSTPRQGCNQPQHF.

This clone was recorded only once. J is TRBJ2-1 and V is TRBV7-6; 10 nucleotides agree with TRBD2. The germline V gene encodes CDR1 SGHVS and CDR2 FNYEAQ. V lost 5 bases, J lost 1 base, and 8 bases stayed unmatched. This CDR3 contains 17 residues. The chain's CDR3 is CASSPKTSGQSYNEQFF. DNA for the CDR3: TGTGCCAGCAGCCCAAAGACTAGCGGGCAATCCTACAATGAGCAGTTCTTC.

In its sample, this clone ranks as medium-sized (0.01 to 0.1%). The chain recombines TRBV6-4 with TRBJ2-6, with D hard to call. V was cut by 3 bases and J by 0 bases, with 6 bases left in between. Looked up from germline, CDR1 is MRHNA and CDR2 is SNTAGT. The CDR3 has 15 residues. CDR3: CASSDLNSGANVLTF. CDR3 DNA sequence: TGTGCCAGCAGTGATCTGAACTCTGGGGCCAACGTCCTGACTTTC.

V and J are TRBV6-5 and TRBJ2-7, with D hard to call. V shed 4 bases and J shed 4 bases, with 20 bases lying between them. Germline V gene data show CDR1 as MNHEY and CDR2 as SVGAGI. The CDR3 spans 16 residues. For the CDR3, the DNA is TGTGCCAGCAGTTCCTCGGGTGGCTTAGGGCATTACGAGCAGTACTTC. This translates into CASSSSGGLGHYEQYF.

The CDR3 region has the DNA TGTGCCAGCAGTTGGGGACAGGGTCCCTACGAGCAGTACTTC. Amino acids: CASSWGQGPYEQYF. The V and J genes are TRBV6-5 and TRBJ2-7, with 9 positions matching TRBD1. In germline, CDR1 is MNHEY, CDR2 SVGAGI. The CDR3 has 14 amino acids. The ends lost 4 bases at V and 2 bases at J; junction bases unmatched: 3.

The chain links TRBV4-1 to TRBJ2-7; 9 bases are shared with TRBD1. CDR1 and CDR2 (germline): MGHRA, YSYEKL. The trim removed 5 bases at V and 12 bases at J, leaving 14 bases unmatched. The CDR3 has 14 amino acids. CDR3: CASSSGQGPPGRYF. Written as DNA, the CDR3 is TGCGCCAGCAGCTCGGGACAGGGTCCCCCGGGGAGGTACTTC.

The chain has TRBV6-5 and TRBJ2-1; 12 bases are a match to TRBD2. The germline V gene has CDR1 MNHEY and CDR2 SVGAGI. The CDR3 has 15 amino acids. With V trimmed by 6 bases and J by 5 bases, 5 bases remained unmatched. The CDR3 region has the DNA TGTGCCAGCAGCTATACTAGCGGGGGGAACAATGAGCAGTTCTTC. Its translation: CASSYTSGGNNEQFF.